This entry lists 19 T cell receptor beta chains sequenced from one sample in a study of spatial heterogeneity in lung cancer. Documented time point: sample taken at primary tumor resection. Tumor, nontumor lung or frozen PBMC supplied whole RNA, sequenced without sorting. TCRdb re-analysed the 5' RACE reads in MiXCR, keeping a single row per CDR3 protein. The table records 50,000 or so distinct CDR3 sequences, around 7.6% of them present only once. Sequences were derived from PBMCs, sampled at surgery. The receptors were gathered from a female donor with early-stage non-small cell lung cancer.

The CDR3 here is CASSQERVRGDTQYF. CDR3 DNA sequence: TGTGCCAGCAGCCAAGAGCGGGTGAGAGGAGATACGCAGTATTTT. This chain joins TRBV14 and TRBJ2-3, with D perhaps TRBD2 (5 bases). Germline CDR1 SGHDN, CDR2 FVKESK. V gave up 0 bases and J gave up 5 bases, with 12 bases separating them. This CDR3 region has 15 residues.

This rearrangement joins TRBV12-5 to TRBJ2-1; the D is unclear. The CDR3 runs 15 residues. CDR1 is LGHNT and CDR2 is FRNRAP in the germline V gene. Trimming left V 5 bases short and J 3 bases short, with 14 bases between. The CDR3 loop reads CASGIPPAVYNEQFF. CDR3 DNA: TGTGCTAGTGGTATTCCCCCTGCCGTCTACAATGAGCAGTTCTTC.

The gene calls are TRBV5-1 and TRBJ2-1; 10 nucleotides line up with TRBD2. This CDR3 has 17 amino acids. Trimming removed 8 bases from V and 8 bases from J; junction bases left unmatched: 19. Germline CDR1 SGHRS, CDR2 YFSETQ. The CDR3 DNA follows: TGCGCCAGTCAGCGGGGGGATCTAGCGGGGGCCATACATGAGCAGTTCTTC. It is translated as CASQRGDLAGAIHEQFF.

This clonotype was recorded many times. The V and J genes are TRBV5-1 and TRBJ1-1; D remains ambiguous. Germline-derived CDR1 and CDR2 are SGHRS and YFSETQ. Trimming shortened V by 1 base and J by 3 bases, and 10 bases separated the two germline ends. This CDR3 has 14 amino acids. CDR3 DNA sequence: TGCGCCAGCAGCTTGAAGGACGTGGACACTGAAGCTTTCTTT. This encodes CASSLKDVDTEAFF.

The chain couples TRBV6-2 or TRBV6-3 to TRBJ1-5; 9 bases match TRBD1. Trimming at V came to 6 bases and at J to 4 bases, leaving 4 bases not matched to a gene. CDR3 size: 14 residues. Germline assignment: CDR1 MNHEY and CDR2 SVGEGT. In DNA form, the CDR3 reads TGTGCCAGCAGACCCGACAGGGGGAATCAGCCCCAGCATTTT. Its translation is CASRPDRGNQPQHF.

The rearrangement uses TRBV27 and TRBJ2-1, with a weak D call TRBD1 (6 bases). V dropped 2 bases and J dropped 4 bases, with 12 bases sitting between them. Germline CDR1 reads MNHEY; CDR2 reads SMNVEV (reference sequence). This CDR3 comprises 15 residues. CDR3 in amino acids: CASSLTQGGYNEQFF. CDR3 nucleotides: TGTGCCAGCAGTTTAACACAGGGCGGGTACAATGAGCAGTTCTTC.

This clonotype was counted only a few times. The V gene is TRBV10-3, the J gene TRBJ2-7; perhaps TRBD2 as D (5 bases). The ends were cut back, 5 bases at V and 3 bases at J, with 14 bases in the middle. Per the germline V gene, CDR1 is ENHRY and CDR2 is SYGVKD. The CDR3 consists of 14 residues. Here the CDR3 reads CAISPRGRDYEQYF. The CDR3 bases are TGTGCCATCAGTCCCCGAGGACGGGACTACGAGCAGTACTTC.

There are many counts of this clonotype. The chain has TRBV9 and TRBJ2-1; 11 nucleotides match TRBD1. V lost 1 base to trimming and J lost 0 bases; unmatched junction nucleotides: 6. CDR1 is SGDLS, CDR2 YYNGEE, per germline. The CDR3 totals 18 residues. The CDR3 is CASSVTSGTGGSYNEQFF. CDR3 DNA: TGTGCCAGCAGCGTAACGTCCGGGACAGGGGGCTCCTACAATGAGCAGTTCTTC.

The chain employs TRBV2 and TRBJ2-1; TRBD1 matches 8 bases. From germline, CDR1 is SNHLY and CDR2 FYNNEI. The V gene end was trimmed by 4 bases and the J gene end by 9 bases; junction bases not matched to a gene: 5. The CDR3 spans 13 residues. CDR3 in DNA: TGTGCCAGCAGTGGGACAGGGTATGCTGAGCAGTTCTTC. The encoded protein is CASSGTGYAEQFF.

The chain is built from TRBV10-2 and TRBJ2-5; no firm D call. V gave up 2 bases and J gave up 3 bases, with 10 bases separating them. The CDR3 spans 14 residues. CDR1 and CDR2 from the germline V gene are WSHSY and SAAADI. CDR3 in amino acids: CASSEARPEETQYF. CDR3 in DNA: TGCGCCAGCAGTGAGGCCCGACCTGAAGAGACCCAGTACTTC.

There are many counts of this clonotype. The V and J genes are TRBV27 and TRBJ1-2, with 10 nucleotides matching TRBD1. This CDR3 spans 14 amino acids. V was pared by 0 bases and J by 8 bases, with 3 bases of the junction left unmatched. Per germline, CDR1 MNHEY and CDR2 SMNVEV (reference sequence). In nucleotides, the CDR3 is TGTGCCAGCAGTTTATCGGGACAGGGGAACGGCTACACCTTC. Its translation is CASSLSGQGNGYTF.

This clonotype was observed at least ten times. This chain joins TRBV7-9 and TRBJ1-5; tentative D call: TRBD1 (6 bases). Germline-derived CDR1 and CDR2 are SEHNR and FQNEAQ (reference sequence). The CDR3 loop spans 15 amino acids. V lost 5 bases and J lost 5, with 16 bases in between. The CDR3: CASSHDRSGYQPQHF. In DNA form, the CDR3 reads TGTGCCAGCAGCCATGACAGGTCCGGGTATCAGCCCCAGCATTTT.

This clonotype was seen repeatedly, ten times or more. The rearrangement uses TRBV5-4 and TRBJ2-3; 8 nucleotides line up with TRBD1. Trimming took 3 bases from V and 6 from J; bases not matched to a gene: 6. Germline-derived CDR1 and CDR2 are SGHNT and YYREEE (reference sequence). This CDR3 comprises 14 residues. The CDR3 is CASSSRGRGDTQYF. In nucleotides, the CDR3 is TGTGCCAGCAGCTCCAGGGGGCGAGGTGATACGCAGTATTTT.

This clonotype was found many times. The chain couples TRBV4-3 to TRBJ2-1; D possibly uses TRBD1 or TRBD2 (6 bases each). The length of the CDR3 is 17 residues. Trimming pared 4 bases from V and 4 bases from J, leaving 20 bases between. CDR1 is LGHNA and CDR2 is YSLEER in the germline V gene. The DNA of the CDR3 is TGCGCCAGCAGCCTCTTGCCCGGGGGCGTTGGGTACAATGAGCAGTTCTTC. Translating it yields CASSLLPGGVGYNEQFF.

V and J are TRBV7-9 and TRBJ2-7, with D possibly being TRBD1 (7 bases). Germline CDR1 reads SEHNR; CDR2 reads FQNEAQ (reference sequence). The CDR3 totals 14 residues. The V and J ends lost 2 bases and 5 bases respectively, with 13 bases between them. CDR3 bases: TGTGCCAGCAGCTTACAGGGGGGTATCGACGAGCAGTACTTC. It is translated as CASSLQGGIDEQYF.

This clonotype appeared many times. The chain combines TRBV7-2 with TRBJ2-1; D is possibly TRBD1 (5 bases). In germline, CDR1 is SGHTA, CDR2 FQGNSA. The CDR3 is made up of 15 amino acids. The V gene lost 1 base and the J gene lost 5 bases, with 12 bases spanning the gap. DNA for the CDR3: TGTGCCAGCAGCTTAGACAGGCGTACCCACAATGAGCAGTTCTTC. Translating gives CASSLDRRTHNEQFF.

This clonotype showed up many times. V and J are TRBV4-2 and TRBJ2-6; D is ambiguous. The CDR3 covers 19 residues. Germline CDR1 LGHNA, CDR2 YNFKEQ. V was trimmed by 0 bases and J by 0 bases, leaving 15 bases between them. CDR3 in amino acids: CASSQDSMSPSSGANVLTF. The CDR3 DNA reads as TGTGCCAGCAGCCAAGATTCGATGTCCCCGTCCTCTGGGGCCAACGTCCTGACTTTC.

This clonotype was counted a few times. V usage is TRBV10-3 and J usage is TRBJ1-6, with 8 bases matching TRBD1. From germline, CDR1 is ENHRY and CDR2 SYGVKD. V trimming: 0 bases; J trimming: 14 bases; junction bases outside the gene matches: 9. CDR3 length equals 15 residues. The CDR3 DNA reads TGTGCCATCAGTGAGTCTGGACAGGGCGTCTCGTCCCTCCACTTT. Translation gives CAISESGQGVSSLHF.

This clonotype was seen more than once but under ten times. The chain is built from TRBV6-5 and TRBJ2-7, with TRBD2 matching over 8 bases. Germline V gives CDR1 MNHEY, CDR2 SVGAGI. This CDR3 spans 15 amino acids. The ends lost 5 bases at V and 3 bases at J; junction bases unmatched: 9. The CDR3 loop reads CASSRYSSGGYEQYF. The CDR3, as DNA: TGTGCCAGCAGTAGATACTCAAGCGGGGGCTACGAGCAGTACTTC.